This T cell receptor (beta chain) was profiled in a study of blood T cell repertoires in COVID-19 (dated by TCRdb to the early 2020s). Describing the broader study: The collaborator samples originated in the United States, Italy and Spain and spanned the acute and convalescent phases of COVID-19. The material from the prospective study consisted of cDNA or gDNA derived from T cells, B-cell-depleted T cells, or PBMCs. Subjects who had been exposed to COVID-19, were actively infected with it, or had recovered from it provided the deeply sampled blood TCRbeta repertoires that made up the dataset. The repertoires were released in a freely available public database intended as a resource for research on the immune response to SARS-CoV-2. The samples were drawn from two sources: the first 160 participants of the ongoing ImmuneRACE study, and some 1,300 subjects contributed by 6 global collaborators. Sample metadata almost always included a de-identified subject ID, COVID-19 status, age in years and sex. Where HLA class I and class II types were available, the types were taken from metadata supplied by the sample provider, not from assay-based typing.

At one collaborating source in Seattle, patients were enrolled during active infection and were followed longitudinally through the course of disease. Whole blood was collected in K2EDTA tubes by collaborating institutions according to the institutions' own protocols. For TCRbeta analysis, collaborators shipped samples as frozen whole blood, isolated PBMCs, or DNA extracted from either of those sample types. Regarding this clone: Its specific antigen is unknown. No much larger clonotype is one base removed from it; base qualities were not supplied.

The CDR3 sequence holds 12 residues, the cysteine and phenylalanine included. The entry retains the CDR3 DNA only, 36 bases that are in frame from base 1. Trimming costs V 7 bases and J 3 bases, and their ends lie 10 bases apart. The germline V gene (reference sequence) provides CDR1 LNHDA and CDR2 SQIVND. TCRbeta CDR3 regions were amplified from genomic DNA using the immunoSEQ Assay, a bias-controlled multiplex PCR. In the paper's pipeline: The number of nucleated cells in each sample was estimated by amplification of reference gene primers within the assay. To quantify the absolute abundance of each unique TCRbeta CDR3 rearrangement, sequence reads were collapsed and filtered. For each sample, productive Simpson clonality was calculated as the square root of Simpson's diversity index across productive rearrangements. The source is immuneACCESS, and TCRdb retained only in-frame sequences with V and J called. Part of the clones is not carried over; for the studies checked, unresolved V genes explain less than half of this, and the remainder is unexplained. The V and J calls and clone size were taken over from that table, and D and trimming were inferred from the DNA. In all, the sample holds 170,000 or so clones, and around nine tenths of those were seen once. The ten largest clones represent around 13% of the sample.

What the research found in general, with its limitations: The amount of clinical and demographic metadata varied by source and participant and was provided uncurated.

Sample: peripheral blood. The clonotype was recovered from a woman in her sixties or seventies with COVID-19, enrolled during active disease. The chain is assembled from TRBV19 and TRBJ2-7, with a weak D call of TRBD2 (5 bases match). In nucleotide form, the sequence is TGTGCCAGTACTGGCGGACTCTACGAGCAGTACTTC. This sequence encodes CASTGGLYEQYF.